These T cell receptor beta chains were read from a single sample in a study of blood T cell repertoires in COVID-19. The table came from immunoSEQ multiplex PCR; TCRdb's copy has only in-frame clones and leaves some out. The sample contains about 160,000 clones, 80% to 90% of which appear only once. What was sequenced was peripheral blood. The receptors derive from a man between 65 and 85 years old with acute or convalescent COVID-19. Both conserved end residues are part of each CDR3. The D gene is left open where the match is weak. Clone size, where shown, is once, few, many, or a class for clones that have expanded.

clone_size,cdr3_length,d_call,v_call,j_call,cdr3_nt,cdr3_aa
NA,14,NA,TRBV5-1,TRBJ2-5,TGCGCCAGCAGCTCCGGTACAGCTGGAGAGACCCAGTACTTC,CASSSGTAGETQYF
NA,14,NA,TRBV19,TRBJ1-5,TGTGCCAGTAGTATTGGGAGAACCGATCAGCCCCAGCATTTT,CASSIGRTDQPQHF
NA,14,NA,TRBV29-1,TRBJ2-1,TGCAGCGTTGACGGGACACCCAGCTACAATGAGCAGTTCTTC,CSVDGTPSYNEQFF
NA,12,NA,TRBV30,TRBJ2-1,TGTGCCTGGAGTGTAATCCCGAGTGAGCAGTTCTTC,CAWSVIPSEQFF
NA,16,NA,TRBV28,TRBJ2-1,TGTGCCAGCAGAAATACCGGGACACTTGACTACAATGAGCAGTTCTTC,CASRNTGTLDYNEQFF
NA,15,TRBD1,TRBV15,TRBJ2-7,TGTGCCACCAGCGTCCCGGGACAGGCATCCTACGAGCAGTACTTC,CATSVPGQASYEQYF
NA,14,NA,TRBV9,TRBJ2-5,TGTGCCAGCAGCGTAGGGCGGGTTCAAGAGACCCAGTACTTC,CASSVGRVQETQYF
NA,13,NA,TRBV7-3,TRBJ2-1,TGTGCCAGCAGCTCATCGGGGTACAATGAGCAGTTCTTC,CASSSSGYNEQFF
few,14,NA,TRBV19,TRBJ2-3,TGTGCCAGTAAACGTGGCAGCCGGGCAGATACGCAGTATTTT,CASKRGSRADTQYF
NA,15,TRBD1,TRBV10-3,TRBJ1-4,TGTGCCATCAGTGAAAGGACAGGGGGAGGTGAAAAACTGTTTTTT,CAISERTGGGEKLFF
NA,14,NA,TRBV6-2/TRBV6-3,TRBJ2-1,TGTGCCAGCAGTTACGGCAGTTCCTACAATGAGCAGTTCTTC,CASSYGSSYNEQFF
NA,15,NA,TRBV28,TRBJ2-3,TGTGCCAGCAGTTTAAGGGCAGGGTACACAGATACGCAGTATTTT,CASSLRAGYTDTQYF
NA,16,NA,TRBV5-1,TRBJ1-1,TGCGCCAGCAGCTTGAAGACAGGAGTAATGAACACTGAAGCTTTCTTT,CASSLKTGVMNTEAFF
NA,13,NA,TRBV15,TRBJ2-7,TGTGCCACCAGCAGAGACCCCGCCTACGAGCAGTACTTC,CATSRDPAYEQYF